The entry below describes one T cell receptor beta chain. Its cognate antigen has yet to be identified. Base qualities are not provided; no much larger clone lies one nucleotide away. The method was the immunoSEQ multiplex PCR assay. For the multiplex PCR, a mixture combining 60 forward primers for TCR Vbeta segments and 13 reverse primers for TCR Jbeta segments was used. Amplification of the CDR3 region of rearranged TCR beta genes was performed with a multiplex PCR assay on genomic DNA. The Illumina HiSeq System was used to sequence the amplified TCR beta libraries as 87-base-pair reads. In the source study's methods: A later analysis tallied 75 million to 95 million unique TCR beta chains across the 660 or so repertoires, and approximately 11 million of those chains were shared by two or more donors. To remove PCR and sequencing errors, raw reads were error-corrected and collapsed into unique sequences using a nearest-neighbor algorithm that merged closely related sequences. To assign V, D and J gene segments, CDR3 sequences were aligned to IMGT reference sequences. Each retained sequence needed at least a six-nucleotide match to both a V gene segment and a J gene segment. A rearrangement counted as productive if the CDR3 had no stop codons and remained in frame with V and J, and every other rearrangement counted as non-productive. CDR3 was defined according to IMGT convention as the region running from the second conserved V-encoded cysteine to the conserved J-encoded phenylalanine. Sequences without an unambiguous match to a single V gene segment were excluded from the earlier analysis of about 600 of the donors. In an earlier analysis of 587 of the donors, V segments were called functional above 56.7% productive rearrangements and were called segregating when the between-donor standard deviation exceeded 5%. To diagnose cytomegalovirus status from the catalog of TCR beta chain sequences, a statistical classification framework was built. V and J gene assignment, in a later analysis, came from comparing TCR nucleotide sequences with IMGT/GENE-DB human TR gene sequences. A later analysis assigned CDR3 sequences and most-parsimonious VDJ recombination scenarios with the TCRdist pipeline. In a later analysis, each TCR beta chain was defined by its CDR3 amino acid sequence together with its V-gene family, and reads without a unique V-gene family were excluded. A later analysis removed 500 to 650 highly shared, low-generation-probability nucleotide sequences to deal with suspected cross-contamination and a sequencing artifact. A later analysis calculated a clonal expansion index for each public chain from normalized within-repertoire ranks of inferred template counts. Generation probabilities in a later analysis came from a VDJ recombination model fitted to out-of-frame rearrangements, and those results were checked against IGoR. In a later analysis, TCR-TCR, TCR-HLA and TCR-CMV co-occurrence was scored with hypergeometric tests, and a repertoire-size bias correction was applied to TCR pairs. In a later analysis, false discovery rates were estimated by permuting HLA or CMV assignments 20 times. In a later analysis, co-occurring TCRs were grouped using DBSCAN, with TCRdist sequence similarity added in when clustering inside HLA-allele-positive subsets. Co-occurrence clustering excluded repertoires with fewer than 30,000 or more than 120,000 public chains, plus five with anomalous nucleotide sharing. Drawn from immuneACCESS, this table holds only the in-frame rearrangements with V and J called that TCRdb kept. Clones are partly lost; checked studies trace under half to an unresolved V gene and leave the rest unexplained. V and J calls and clone size are copied from that table; D and trimming were computed from the DNA. In this sample the table shows 100,000 to 150,000 clones, roughly four fifths of which occur a single time. The ten largest account for less than 2% of the sample.

The data were taken from a study of cytomegalovirus exposure and HLA in healthy donors listed by TCRdb under 2017. About the full investigation: In an earlier analysis of 587 of the donors, 276 Gb of sequence data and approximately 120 million unique TCR beta sequences from about 179 million T cells were reported. An early release that covered roughly 600 HLA-typed donors contained about 300 gigabases of sequencing data and 85 million to 100 million unique TCR sequences. Of the roughly 400 genotyped donors, approximately 80% were placed in the genetic ancestry cluster associated with self-reported Caucasian donors. The study aimed to test whether signatures of past pathogen exposure could be identified by cataloging public T cell receptors. Using immunosequencing, the study profiled T cell repertoires from approximately 700 subjects and related those repertoires to cytomegalovirus serostatus. In addition to the first cohort of 666 subjects, a separate validation cohort of approximately 120 different subjects was used. To predict cytomegalovirus infection status, the study combined high-throughput TCR immunosequencing, statistical association of individual TCRs with disease status, and machine learning. A later analysis re-examined previously published TCR beta repertoires from hundreds of donors and added high-resolution HLA genotyping to investigate patterns of TCR occurrence. Rather than using new phenotypic data, the later analysis identified candidate immune exposures from TCR beta sequences and from how often those sequences occurred across donors. An earlier analysis of roughly 580 of the donors used high-throughput TCR beta sequencing to judge whether each TCR beta V gene segment behaved as functional or pseudogenic. Donor age, sex, ethnicity and CMV serostatus were compiled together with the repertoire data. In a later genetic analysis, genome-wide SNP genotypes for about 55% of the roughly 700 donors were used, and that subset was treated as a discovery cohort. All discovery cohort repertoires had been generated using a single sequencing platform. HLA typing covered class I and class II loci at four-digit resolution. The number of typed donors differed by locus: roughly 620-630 for A, B, C, DRB1 and DQB1; some 500 for DQA1; 600 to 610 for DPA1; and about 450 for DPB1. Four to six DR-DQ haplotypes were handled as single units for association and clustering, since linkage in the cohort was strong. On average, roughly 250,000 unique TCR beta nucleotide sequences were sequenced per donor among about 400 genotyped donors of the cohort, with roughly 18% of those sequences being non-productive. Broader findings and caveats from the paper: Immune exposure information for the cohort was limited to CMV serostatus. In a later analysis, HLA-associated TCR beta chains showed more clonal expansion and lower generation probabilities than non-associated chains that were equally common. V-gene and J-gene trimming of TCR beta chains was associated with a missense DCLRE1C variant in a later genetic analysis, and the association was replicated in an independent cohort. Some IMGT-functional V segments, including TRBV6-2 and TRBV6-3, could not be distinguished by the 87-base-pair reads and were therefore excluded. Three of the identified cytomegalovirus-associated TCR beta chains were confirmed in vitro to be specific for cytomegalovirus antigens. This cohort had only TCR beta chains sequenced, and the lack of alpha or paired-chain data limited which features could be detected. Linkage disequilibrium might explain the correlated functional status among segregating V segments, but an unknown experimental factor could not be ruled out. A cluster of highly shared sequence variants was judged likely to represent a technical artifact of the sequencing pipeline. At a false discovery rate of 0.05, a later analysis linked fewer than 20,000 TCR beta sequences to specific HLA alleles. The presence/absence analyses assumed that sequencing depth was roughly uniform across donors, and that assumption may not be true. A further reported finding was that TCR beta sequences accurately predicted the HLA-A and HLA-B alleles for most subjects in the first cohort. An earlier analysis of 587 of the donors showed that most TCR beta V segments appeared in productive rearrangements either about 87% or about 30% of the time, which broadly matched IMGT annotations. Cytomegalovirus status was reported to be diagnosed by the classifier with high specificity and sensitivity in both the original and validation cohorts. The study gave a list of about 150 TCR beta chains associated with cytomegalovirus. The authors suggested that the approach could potentially be generalized to other disease states and immunological phenotypes. In a later analysis, the rate of TCR association differed among HLA loci, with DRB1 alleles having the most associated TCRs and HLA-C alleles having the fewest. According to a later analysis, most CMV-associated TCR beta chains appeared to be HLA-restricted, and the HLA associations seemed to be driven largely by CMV exposure. When HLA alleles, especially DR and DQ, strongly co-occurred, TCR associations were difficult to assign to individual alleles. Because some donors lacked HLA typing at each locus, the association tests relied only on the typed subset. While some public TCRs were present in many individuals, most TCR sequences turned up only very rarely across donors. Because counts were too low, some 17 rarely observed V segments, including chromosome 9 orphons, were left out of the earlier analysis of 587 of the donors. According to a later genetic analysis, donors in an Asian-associated ancestry cluster had fewer N-insertions in productive TCRs than the approximately 710-donor mean. A later analysis reported that several top co-occurrence clusters appeared linked to parvovirus B19, influenza, CMV and Epstein-Barr virus.

From a lookup of the germline V gene, CDR1 and CDR2 are SGHTS and YDEGEE. The CDR3 spans 15 residues, from the cysteine through the phenylalanine. Solely the CDR3 DNA is kept, with 45 bases framed from the first base. V is pruned by 4 bases and J by 8 bases, leaving 11 bases of the junction without a gene match. The cohort consisted of hundreds of healthy bone marrow donors. Cohort members were all nominally healthy when sampled, although unrecorded immune exposures were likely present. The donor was CMV seronegative and belonged to the group of more than 300 seronegative cohort members. A peripheral blood sample was collected from each donor, and TCR beta sequencing was performed on peripheral blood mononuclear cells. Genomic DNA extraction from the blood cell samples was performed with the Qiagen DNeasy Blood Extraction Kit.

This TCR was recovered from a man between 50 and 59 years old in good health and CMV-seronegative. Material for sequencing was PBMCs. In this chain, TRBV5-8 is recombined with TRBJ2-1, with 8 bases aligning to TRBD1. The nucleotide sequence is TGTGCCAGCAGCCTAGGACAGGGTGGCTCTGATGAGCAGTTCTTC. Protein translation: CASSLGQGGSDEQFF.